Presented here are 21 T cell receptor beta chains from one specimen sequenced in a study of neurological immune-mediated disorders. TCRdb fed the 5' RACE reads into MiXCR, producing one record per CDR3 protein. The sample yields 75,000 to 90,000 distinct CDR3 sequences, about 9.3% seen once. The material sequenced was PBMCs. Source of these receptors: a man aged 40-50 years in good health.

This clonotype was observed a handful of times. V gene TRBV20-1 combines with J gene TRBJ1-1; TRBD1 might be the D (5 bases). Germline V gene data show CDR1 as DFQATT and CDR2 as SNEGSKA (reference sequence). V lost 1 base and J 11 bases, leaving 17 bases between the germline ends. The CDR3 extends over 13 amino acids. CDR3 protein: CSARVGPVVGAFF. DNA of the CDR3: TGCAGTGCTAGAGTGGGGCCCGTCGTTGGGGCTTTCTTT.

This clonotype occurred many times. The chain employs TRBV10-2 and TRBJ1-3; D gene unclear. The germline V gene has CDR1 WSHSY and CDR2 SAAADI. Trimming shortened V by 6 bases and J by 0 bases, and 9 bases separated the two germline ends. The CDR3 sequence is 14 residues long. The CDR3 DNA sequence: TGCGCCAGCAGGGCAGGAGTCTCTGGAAACACCATATATTTT. Its protein is CASRAGVSGNTIYF.

This clonotype has only a few counts. The rearrangement joins TRBV14 to TRBJ2-7; 10 nucleotides agree with TRBD2. V shed 0 bases, J shed 12 bases, and the junction held 11 bases outside the gene matches. Germline CDR1 is SGHDN and CDR2 is FVKESK. The CDR3 extends over 15 amino acids. CDR3 DNA: TGTGCCAGCAGCCAAGAAGGGGCTAGCGGGAGAGTCTGGTACTTC. The encoded protein is CASSQEGASGRVWYF.

The rearrangement uses TRBV20-1 and TRBJ2-1; D remains ambiguous. Trimming stripped 1 base from V and 7 bases from J, with 11 bases between. Germline V gives CDR1 DFQATT, CDR2 SNEGSKA (reference sequence). The CDR3 spans 13 residues. DNA for the CDR3: TGCAGTGCTAGAGGGGTCAGAAGGAATGAGCAGTTCTTC. It encodes CSARGVRRNEQFF.

This clonotype was counted at least ten times. The V gene is TRBV6-5, the J gene TRBJ2-1; TRBD2 matches 8 bases. In germline, CDR1 is MNHEY, CDR2 SVGAGI. There are 13 residues in the CDR3. The V segment lost 8 bases and the J segment 3 bases; nucleotides outside the gene matches: 3. CDR3 nucleotide sequence: TGTGCCAGCTGGGCGGGAGGCTACAATGAGCAGTTCTTC. Amino acid sequence: CASWAGGYNEQFF.

The table lists this clonotype with many counts. J is TRBJ2-2 and V is TRBV10-1; 9 bases agree with TRBD1. J gave up 5 bases and V 7 bases, and 5 bases lay outside the gene matches. CDR3 length: 14 amino acids. Germline loops: CDR1 WNHNN, CDR2 SYGVQD (reference sequence). The CDR3 DNA follows: TGCGCCAGCAATACCGGGACAGGGACCGGGGAGCTGTTTTTT. Amino acid sequence: CASNTGTGTGELFF.

This clonotype was recorded at least ten times. The chain uses TRBV6-1 and TRBJ2-2; D gene uncertain. V was pared by 7 bases and J by 6 bases, with 9 bases between. Germline V lookup: CDR1 MNHNS, CDR2 SASEGT. This CDR3 contains 12 residues. CDR3 residues: CASKGFAGELFF. The CDR3 nucleotides read TGTGCCAGCAAGGGTTTCGCCGGGGAGCTGTTTTTT.

The sample holds many counts of this clonotype. This CDR3 is CASSAQQGNTEAFF. The DNA for the CDR3 is TGTGCCAGCAGCGCACAACAGGGGAACACTGAAGCTTTCTTT. The rearrangement joins TRBV11-2 to TRBJ1-1; tentative D call: TRBD1 (6 bases). The CDR3 covers 14 residues. From germline, CDR1 is SGHAT and CDR2 FQNNGV. Deletions cut 5 bases from V and 1 base from J, with 11 bases between.

This clonotype was picked up many times. This rearrangement joins TRBV20-1 to TRBJ1-2, with TRBD1 as a possible D gene (6 bases). Germline V gives CDR1 DFQATT, CDR2 SNEGSKA (reference sequence). V lost 0 bases, J lost 6 bases, and 14 bases lay in between. The CDR3 covers 14 residues. The CDR3 nucleotides are TGCAGTGCTAGAGATGGCCTCAGGGGTAATGGCTACACCTTC. This gives the protein CSARDGLRGNGYTF.

As concerns this clonotype: Compared with germline, one end of the junction differs, possibly owing to a read error. The chain combines TRBV4-2 with TRBJ2-3, with D perhaps matching TRBD1 or TRBD2 (6 bases each). Germline V CDR1 and CDR2: LGHNA, YNFKEQ. The CDR3 contains 17 residues. CDR3 DNA sequence: TGTGTCAGCAGCCAAGAGGGGCCTGGGGGCGGGGTCGATACGCAGTATTTT. Encoded protein: CVSSQEGPGGGVDTQYF.

This clonotype was counted many times. J is TRBJ1-5 and V is TRBV12-3 or TRBV12-4, with no clear D. V gave up 4 bases and J gave up 0 bases, with 10 bases separating them. This CDR3 contains 15 residues. The CDR3 loop reads CASSWAGYSNQPQHF. Written as DNA, the CDR3 is TGTGCCAGCAGTTGGGCGGGGTATAGCAATCAGCCCCAGCATTTT.

The chain carries TRBV28 and TRBJ2-7; no definite D call. This CDR3 spans 12 amino acids. In germline, CDR1 is MDHEN, CDR2 SYDVKM. The V end lost 4 bases, the J end lost 6 bases, and 10 bases lay between the germline ends. The CDR3, as DNA: TGTGCCAGCAGTTCTCCGACTCTCGAGCAGTACTTC. It codes for CASSSPTLEQYF. Drawing the rest from reference TRBV28 and TRBJ2-7, the complete variable domain is DVKVTQSSRYLVKRTGEKVFLECVQDMDHENMFWYRQDPGLGLRLIYFSYDVKMKEKGDIPEGYSVSREKKERFSLILESASTNQTSMYLCASSSPTLEQYFGPGTRLTVT.

In its sample, this clonotype was seen many times. The chain couples TRBV12-3 or TRBV12-4 to TRBJ1-2, with unresolved D. The CDR3 consists of 12 residues. V was clipped by 6 bases and J by 8 bases, with 13 bases between them. For the CDR3, the DNA is TGTGCCAGCAGCTCTTCGATGAGGGGCTACACCTTC. It translates to CASSSSMRGYTF.

This clonotype was seen only once. The junction departs from germline at one end; a sequencing error may be responsible. CDR3 region: CSSSPSGAEETQYF. The CDR3 bases are TGCTCCAGCTCCCCTAGCGGGGCCGAAGAGACCCAGTACTTC. The rearrangement links TRBV5-1 to TRBJ2-5, with 9 nucleotides matching TRBD2. The CDR3 is 14 amino acids. Germline CDR1 reads SGHRS; CDR2 reads YFSETQ.

This clonotype was counted ten times or more. V and J are TRBV5-5 and TRBJ2-5; TRBD2 aligns across 12 bases. The V gene's germline CDR1 is SGHKS and CDR2 YYEKEE (reference sequence). V shed 6 bases and J 0 bases; nucleotides not matched to a gene: 3. The CDR3 extends over 15 amino acids. CDR3 sequence reads: CASIGTSGYQETQYF. In DNA, the CDR3 is TGTGCCAGCATAGGGACTAGCGGGTACCAAGAGACCCAGTACTTC.

This clonotype was detected many times. V gene TRBV4-1 combines with J gene TRBJ2-1; 9 bases line up with TRBD2. The CDR3 covers 20 residues. The V segment lost 0 bases and the J segment 5 bases; nucleotides outside the gene matches: 17. Germline V CDR1 and CDR2: MGHRA, YSYEKL. CDR3 residues: CASSQEPGIGRLAANNEQFF. CDR3 coding DNA: TGCGCCAGCAGCCAAGAACCAGGAATCGGGAGACTAGCGGCTAACAATGAGCAGTTCTTC.

In its sample, this clonotype was seen many times. J is TRBJ2-1 and V is TRBV7-3; TRBD2 matches at 8 bases. The CDR3 length is 14 residues. Trimming took 5 bases from V and 9 from J; bases not matched to a gene: 9. Germline CDR1 reads SGHTA; CDR2 reads FQGTGA. Here the CDR3 reads CASSLKAGVSEQFF. DNA of the CDR3: TGTGCCAGCAGCCTAAAAGCGGGAGTCAGTGAGCAGTTCTTC.

Many counts were recorded for this clonotype. The chain couples TRBV5-1 to TRBJ1-4, with a weak D call TRBD1 (6 bases). V lost 2 bases, J lost 5 bases, and 10 bases lay in between. In germline, CDR1 is SGHRS, CDR2 YFSETQ. There are 14 residues in the CDR3. DNA of the CDR3: TGCGCCAGCAGCTTCGGGGACACGAATGAAAAACTGTTTTTT. Protein: CASSFGDTNEKLFF.

In its sample, this clonotype was seen many times. The chain couples TRBV12-3 or TRBV12-4 to TRBJ2-7; 7 nucleotides line up with TRBD2. This CDR3 has 14 amino acids. After removal of 3 bases from V and 7 bases from J, the junction contained 9 bases not matched to a gene. CDR3 sequence (DNA): TGTGCCAGCAGTTTTAGCGGGCTCGTGGGTGAGCAGTACTTC. Its protein is CASSFSGLVGEQYF.

This clonotype showed up many times. This chain connects TRBV10-3 to TRBJ1-2, with 8 bases lining up with TRBD1. With V trimmed by 6 bases and J by 8 bases, 5 bases remained unmatched. CDR1 is ENHRY, CDR2 SYGVKD, per germline. This CDR3 spans 12 amino acids. This CDR3 is CAISSTGEGYTF. The CDR3 nucleotides read TGTGCCATCAGCTCGACAGGGGAAGGCTACACCTTC.

This clonotype has ten or more counts. This rearrangement joins TRBV11-2 to TRBJ2-3; D possibly corresponds to TRBD2 (5 bases). Between the trimmed V and J ends, which lost 0 bases and 5 bases, there was a span of 6 bases. Germline assignment: CDR1 SGHAT and CDR2 FQNNGV. CDR3 length: 13 residues. This CDR3 reads CASSLDRGDTQYF. The CDR3 nucleotides read TGTGCCAGCAGCTTAGATCGGGGAGATACGCAGTATTTT.